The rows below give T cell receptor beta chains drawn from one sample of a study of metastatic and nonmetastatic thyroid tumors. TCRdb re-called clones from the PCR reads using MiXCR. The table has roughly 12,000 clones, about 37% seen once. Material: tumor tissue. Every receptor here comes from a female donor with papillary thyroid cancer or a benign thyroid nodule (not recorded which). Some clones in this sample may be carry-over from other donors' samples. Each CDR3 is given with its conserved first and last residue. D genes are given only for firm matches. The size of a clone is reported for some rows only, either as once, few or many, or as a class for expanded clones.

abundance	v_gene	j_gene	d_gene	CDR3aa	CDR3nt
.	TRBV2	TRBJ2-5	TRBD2	CASGPLAGGRKTQYF	TGTGCCAGCGGGCCCCTAGCGGGAGGGAGAAAGACCCAGTACTTC
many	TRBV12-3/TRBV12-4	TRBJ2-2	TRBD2	CASRILAGRNTGELFF	TGTGCCAGTAGAATCCTAGCGGGAAGGAACACCGGGGAGCTGTTTTTT
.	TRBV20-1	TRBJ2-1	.	CSAFHSGSPYNEQFF	TGCAGTGCTTTTCATAGCGGAAGCCCCTACAATGAGCAGTTCTTC
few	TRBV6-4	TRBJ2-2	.	CASSDSGTGGELFF	TGTGCCAGCAGTGACTCAGGGACTGGCGGGGAGCTGTTTTTT
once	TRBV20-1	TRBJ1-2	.	CSARDRGSDYGYTF	TGCAGTGCTAGAGATCGGGGGTCGGACTATGGCTACACCTTC
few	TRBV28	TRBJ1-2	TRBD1	CASSFEGATFLYGYTF	TGTGCCAGCAGTTTTGAGGGGGCAACGTTTCTTTATGGCTACACCTTC
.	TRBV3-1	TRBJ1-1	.	CASTQRPQSGGRGAEAFF	TGTGCCAGCACCCAAAGGCCTCAGAGCGGGGGGCGTGGAGCTGAAGCTTTCTTT
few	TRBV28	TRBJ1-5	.	CASTHRGVSNQPQHF	TGTGCCAGCACTCATCGAGGAGTTAGCAATCAGCCCCAGCATTTT
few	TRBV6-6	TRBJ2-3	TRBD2	CASSSYGLAERTDTQYF	TGTGCCAGCAGTTCCTATGGACTAGCGGAGCGCACAGATACGCAGTATTTT
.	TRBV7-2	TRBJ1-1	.	CASSLWGARTEAFF	TGTGCCAGCAGCTTATGGGGGGCGAGGACTGAAGCTTTCTTT
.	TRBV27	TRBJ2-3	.	CASSPQSTDTQYF	TGTGCCAGCAGTCCCCAGAGCACAGATACGCAGTATTTT
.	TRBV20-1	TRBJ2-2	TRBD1	CSARDRRTGDTGELFF	TGCAGTGCTAGAGATCGGAGGACAGGGGACACCGGGGAGCTGTTTTTT
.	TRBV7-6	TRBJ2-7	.	CASSSPTGPYEQYF	TGTGCCAGCAGCTCCCCGACGGGGCCCTACGAGCAGTACTTC
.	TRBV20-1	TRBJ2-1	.	CSARKGAGNLYGEQFF	TGCAGTGCTAGAAAAGGTGCGGGTAACCTTTACGGTGAGCAGTTCTTC
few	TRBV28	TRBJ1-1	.	CASSLGSRRNTEAFF	TGTGCCAGCAGTCTGGGATCCCGACGAAACACTGAAGCTTTCTTT
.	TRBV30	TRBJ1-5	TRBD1	CACRRQGSGQPQHF	TGTGCCTGCAGAAGACAGGGGAGCGGTCAGCCCCAGCATTTT
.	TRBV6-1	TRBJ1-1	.	CASSEGGHLNTEAFF	TGTGCCAGCAGTGAAGGGGGTCACCTCAACACTGAAGCTTTCTTT
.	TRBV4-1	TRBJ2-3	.	CASSQVAGPTDTQYF	TGCGCCAGCAGCCAAGTAGCAGGGCCCACAGATACGCAGTATTTT
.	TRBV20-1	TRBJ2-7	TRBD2	CSASALREAGGSYEQYF	TGCAGTGCTAGTGCCCTAAGGGAAGCGGGGGGCTCCTACGAGCAGTACTTC
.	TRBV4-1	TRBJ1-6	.	CASSRAPAGTDNSPLHF	TGCGCCAGCAGCCGAGCACCCGCCGGGACTGATAATTCACCCCTCCACTTT
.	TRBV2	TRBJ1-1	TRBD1	CASSGGVPGQGAPEAFF	TGTGCCAGCAGTGGGGGGGTACCGGGACAGGGGGCCCCTGAAGCTTTCTTT
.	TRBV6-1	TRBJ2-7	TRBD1	CASQGANEQYF	TGTGCCAGCCAGGGGGCGAACGAGCAGTACTTC
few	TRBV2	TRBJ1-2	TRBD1	CASSLGQGANYGYTF	TGTGCCAGCAGCCTGGGACAGGGGGCTAACTATGGCTACACCTTC
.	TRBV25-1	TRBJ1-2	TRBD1	CASSEILGTDTRGYTF	TGTGCCAGCAGTGAGATATTGGGGACAGACACAAGAGGCTACACCTTC
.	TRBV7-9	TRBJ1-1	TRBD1	CASSWTGLEAFF	TGTGCCAGCAGCTGGACAGGCCTGGAAGCTTTCTTT
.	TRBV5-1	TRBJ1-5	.	CASSLTGLNQPQHF	TGCGCCAGCAGCTTGACAGGGCTCAATCAGCCCCAGCATTTT
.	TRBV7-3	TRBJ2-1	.	CASSSGDPLKQFF	TGTGCCAGCAGCTCAGGGGACCCATTAAAACAGTTCTTC
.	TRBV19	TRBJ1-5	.	CASSIPGWYSNQPQHF	TGTGCCAGTAGTATCCCAGGGTGGTATAGCAATCAGCCCCAGCATTTT
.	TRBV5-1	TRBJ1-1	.	CASSLEPGRAEAFF	TGCGCCAGCAGCTTGGAGCCGGGAAGGGCTGAAGCTTTCTTT
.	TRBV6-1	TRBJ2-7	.	CASTGLPRGQQYF	TGTGCCAGCACCGGACTCCCCCGGGGTCAGCAGTACTTC
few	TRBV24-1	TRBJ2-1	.	CATSDFEAGSYNEQFF	TGTGCCACCAGTGATTTTGAGGCAGGCTCCTACAATGAGCAGTTCTTC
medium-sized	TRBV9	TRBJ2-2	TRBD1	CASSEGARRVVTGELFF	TGTGCCAGCAGCGAGGGGGCTCGGCGCGTCGTCACCGGGGAGCTGTTTTTT
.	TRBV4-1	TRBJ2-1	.	CASSQEWQDPFNNEQFF	TGCGCCAGCAGCCAAGAATGGCAAGATCCCTTCAACAATGAGCAGTTCTTC
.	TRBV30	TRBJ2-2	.	CAWSSLAAGELFF	TGTGCCTGGAGTTCATTGGCGGCCGGGGAGCTGTTTTTT
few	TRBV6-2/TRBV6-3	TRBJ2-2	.	CASSYRDTGELFF	TGTGCCAGCAGTTACAGGGACACCGGGGAGCTGTTTTTT
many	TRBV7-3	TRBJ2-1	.	CASSLGASEQFF	TGTGCCAGCAGCTTAGGGGCATCTGAGCAGTTCTTC
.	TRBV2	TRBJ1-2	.	CASRTGTNYGYTF	TGTGCCAGCAGGACAGGTACCAACTATGGCTACACCTTC
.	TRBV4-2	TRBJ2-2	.	CASSQARGDGELFF	TGTGCCAGCAGCCAAGCCAGGGGCGACGGGGAGCTGTTTTTT
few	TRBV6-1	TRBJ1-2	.	CASSESGNPLHRYTF	TGTGCCAGCAGTGAATCCGGGAATCCCCTCCATCGCTACACCTTC
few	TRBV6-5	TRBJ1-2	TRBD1	CASSYTGGYYGYTF	TGTGCCAGCAGTTACACAGGGGGCTACTATGGCTACACCTTC
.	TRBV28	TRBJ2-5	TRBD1	CASSFGTGGQETQYF	TGTGCCAGCAGTTTCGGGACAGGGGGACAAGAGACCCAGTACTTC
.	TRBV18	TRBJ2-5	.	CASSPPERTQYF	TGTGCCAGCTCACCACCGGAACGGACCCAGTACTTC
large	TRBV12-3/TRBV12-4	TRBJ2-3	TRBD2	CASSSGVAFADTQYF	TGTGCCAGCAGCAGCGGGGTAGCCTTTGCAGATACGCAGTATTTT
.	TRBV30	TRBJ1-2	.	CAWRTGRNYGYTF	TGTGCCTGGAGGACGGGGCGCAACTATGGCTACACCTTC
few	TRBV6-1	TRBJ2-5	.	CASAGGQETQYF	TGTGCCAGCGCTGGGGGCCAAGAGACCCAGTACTTC
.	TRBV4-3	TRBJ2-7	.	CASSQDEGIGYEQYF	TGCGCCAGCAGCCAAGATGAAGGGATCGGGTACGAGCAGTACTTC
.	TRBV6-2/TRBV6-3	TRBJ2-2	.	CASRPVSLTGELFF	TGTGCCAGCAGGCCGGTGAGTCTCACCGGGGAGCTGTTTTTT
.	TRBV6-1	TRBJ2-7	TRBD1	CASSEAWTGELYF	TGTGCCAGCAGTGAAGCTTGGACAGGGGAGCTGTACTTC
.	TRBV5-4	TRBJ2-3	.	CASSPEMGGTDTQYF	TGTGCCAGCAGCCCCGAGATGGGTGGAACAGATACGCAGTATTTT
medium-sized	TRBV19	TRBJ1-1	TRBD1	CASRFRDRGRVDTEAFF	TGTGCCAGTAGGTTCCGAGACAGGGGGCGGGTGGACACTGAAGCTTTCTTT
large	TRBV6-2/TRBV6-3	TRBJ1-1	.	CASSYPNTEAFF	TGTGCCAGCAGTTACCCGAACACTGAAGCTTTCTTT
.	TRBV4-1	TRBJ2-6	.	CASSQDRGSGANVLTF	TGCGCCAGCAGCCAAGACAGGGGCTCTGGGGCCAACGTCCTGACTTTC
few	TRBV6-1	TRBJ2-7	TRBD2	CASSPQPGLAHEQYF	TGTGCCAGCAGTCCCCAACCGGGACTAGCTCACGAGCAGTACTTC
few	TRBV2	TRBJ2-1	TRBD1	CASSKGQSYNEQFF	TGTGCCAGCAGTAAGGGACAGTCCTACAATGAGCAGTTCTTC
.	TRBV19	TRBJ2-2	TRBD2	CASLRLAGPYGELFF	TGTGCCAGCCTGCGACTAGCGGGTCCGTACGGGGAGCTGTTTTTT
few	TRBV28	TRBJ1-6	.	CASSSPSRGRNSPLHF	TGTGCCAGCAGTTCCCCGTCCAGGGGAAGGAATTCACCCCTCCACTTT
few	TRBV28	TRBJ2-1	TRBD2	CASNSPTSSSYNEQSF	TGTGCCAGCAACTCGCCGACTAGCTCCTCCTACAATGAGCAGTCCTTC